This TCR beta chain appears in the sequencing data of a study of human T cells and chemical hapten exposure. This clonotype has ten or more counts. Individual cDNA molecules (in the library) carried attached unique molecular identifiers. Authors' data handling: Ranging from about 20,000 to 750,000, TCR counts per sample had a median value of approximately 99,000. TCRdb reprocessed the RACE reads via MiXCR and lists one record per CDR3 protein. The V and J calls were not made by the authors but by TCRdb's processing. The data contain around 380,000 distinct CDR3 sequences, 4.8% of them singletons. Time point described: patch test 1, 2 weeks after DPC sensitization. Treatment defined: therapeutic diphenylcyclopropenone sensitization with weekly scalp DPC. Drawing of blood took place ahead of applying each patch test. The study enrolled 18 to 70-year-old alopecia patients suitable for DPC. This CDR3 has 18 residues. The germline CDR1 and CDR2 sequences are DFQATT and SNEGSKA (reference sequence). V shed 3 bases, J shed 1 base, and the junction held 11 bases outside the gene matches.

The source is a woman between 45 and 65 years old with alopecia areata. Some clones in this sample may be carry-over from other donors' samples. The sequences come from whole blood, collected in connection with sensitization to the hapten diphenylcyclopropenone (DPC). This chain joins TRBV20-1 and TRBJ2-3; 12 bases are a match to TRBD2. The CDR3 here is CSASSWLAGGPGTDTQYF. The CDR3 DNA sequence: TGCAGTGCTAGTTCGTGGCTAGCGGGAGGGCCGGGCACAGATACGCAGTATTTT.